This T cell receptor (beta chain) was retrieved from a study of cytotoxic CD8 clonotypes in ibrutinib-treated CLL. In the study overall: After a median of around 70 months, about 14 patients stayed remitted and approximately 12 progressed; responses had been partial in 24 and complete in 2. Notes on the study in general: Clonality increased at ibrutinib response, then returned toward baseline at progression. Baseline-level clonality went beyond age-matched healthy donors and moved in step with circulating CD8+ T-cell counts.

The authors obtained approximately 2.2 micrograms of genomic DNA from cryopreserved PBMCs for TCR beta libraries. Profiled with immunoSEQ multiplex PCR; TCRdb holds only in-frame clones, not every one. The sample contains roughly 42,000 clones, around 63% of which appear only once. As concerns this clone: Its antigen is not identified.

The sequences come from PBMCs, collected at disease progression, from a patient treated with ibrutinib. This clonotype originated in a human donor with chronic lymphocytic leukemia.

This CDR3 is CASSQDQGAFSTDTQYF. CDR3 in DNA: TGCGCCAGCAGCCAAGATCAGGGCGCTTTTTCCACAGATACGCAGTATTTT. The gene calls are TRBV4-3 and TRBJ2-3; D might be TRBD1 (5 bases). Trimming cost V 0 bases and J 2 bases, with 15 bases left between them. CDR3 length: 17 residues. Germline V gene sequence: CDR1 LGHNA, CDR2 YSLEER.